These 15 T cell receptor beta chains were sequenced from one sample in a study of cytomegalovirus exposure and HLA in healthy donors. Vbeta (60) and Jbeta (13) primers were used in the PCR. Assay: immunoSEQ multiplex PCR; the TCRdb copy retains only in-frame clones and omits some. The repertoire holds about 98,000 clones, with under 75% as singletons. Input material: PBMCs. The receptors shown here come from a man aged 50 to 59 in good health and CMV-seronegative.

Here the CDR3 DNA reads TGTGCCACCAGCAGAGCCGCTGAAGCTTTCTTT. It codes for CATSRAAEAFF. V usage is TRBV15 and J usage is TRBJ1-1; D not certain. There are 11 residues in the CDR3. Trimming removed 1 base from V and 6 bases from J, with 3 bases in between. The germline gives CDR1 LNHNV, CDR2 YYDKDF (reference sequence).

V is TRBV10-1 and J is TRBJ2-2; D is possibly TRBD2 (6 bases). The CDR3 extends over 17 amino acids. Germline loops: CDR1 WNHNN, CDR2 SYGVQD (reference sequence). Trimming pared 0 bases from V and 3 bases from J, leaving 14 bases between. The CDR3 coding sequence is TGCGCCAGCAGTGAGTCTATGGGACTTAGACACACCGGGGAGCTGTTTTTT. Residues: CASSESMGLRHTGELFF.

This clone was observed a single time. A junction end diverges from the germline sequence, so it may reflect a read error. The rearrangement joins TRBV28 to TRBJ1-5; no firm D call. The length of the CDR3 is 16 residues. The germline V gene has CDR1 MDHEN and CDR2 SYDVKM. As DNA, the CDR3 is TGTGCCAGCAGTTCCGGGGTGAGGCCGAGCAGTCAGCCCCAGCATTTT. It translates to CASSSGVRPSSQPQHF.

The chain uses TRBV19 and TRBJ2-3; 7 bases are shared with TRBD1. The CDR3 has 15 amino acids. Germline V gene data show CDR1 as LNHDA and CDR2 as SQIVND (reference sequence). V dropped 7 bases and J dropped 1; count of bases not matched to a gene: 8. The CDR3 nucleotides read TGTGCCAGTACCATAGGGGGACAGCGCACAGATACGCAGTATTTT. Protein product: CASTIGGQRTDTQYF.

This clone was seen a handful of times. The V call is TRBV27, the J call TRBJ1-1; 9 bases line up with TRBD1. Germline trimming cut 4 bases from V and 3 bases from J; bases unmatched to any gene: 6. The CDR3 spans 15 residues. From germline, CDR1 is MNHEY and CDR2 SMNVEV (reference sequence). The CDR3 protein is CASSSPGQGYTEAFF. The CDR3 DNA follows: TGTGCCAGCAGTTCCCCGGGACAGGGATACACTGAAGCTTTCTTT.

This chain uses TRBV6-6 with TRBJ2-2; TRBD1 is a possible D gene (6 bases). This CDR3 is 16 amino acids long. Deletions cut 0 bases from V and 2 bases from J, with 10 bases between. CDR1 MNHNY and CDR2 SVGAGI come from the germline V gene (reference sequence). CDR3 protein: CASSYSGARNTGELFF. As DNA, the CDR3 is TGTGCCAGCAGTTACTCGGGGGCTCGCAACACCGGGGAGCTGTTTTTT.

Worth noting for this clone: Its ends do not fully match the called genes, so a read error is possible. The chain employs TRBV7-7 and TRBJ2-2, with D possibly being TRBD1 (6 bases). In germline, CDR1 is SSHAT, CDR2 FNYEAQ (reference sequence). This CDR3 has 15 residues. The CDR3 DNA is TGTGCTAGCAGCCCCGGGACACCTATCACCGGGGAGCTGTTTTTT. Translated: CASSPGTPITGELFF.

The rearrangement uses TRBV18 and TRBJ1-2; D is perhaps TRBD1 (5 bases). The V end was cut by 7 bases, the J end by 1 base, with 13 bases between. CDR1 is KGHSH and CDR2 is LQKENI in the germline V gene. The length of the CDR3 is 14 residues. The CDR3 bases are TGTGCCAGCTTGGGGCAGGGTAATAACTATGGCTACACCTTC. Translated, it gives CASLGQGNNYGYTF.

The chain links TRBV6-6 to TRBJ1-3; perhaps TRBD1 as D (6 bases). Germline loops: CDR1 MNHNY, CDR2 SVGAGI (reference sequence). The CDR3 has 16 amino acids. V was cut by 5 bases and J by 0 bases, with 14 bases left in between. Here the CDR3 reads CASSPPGHHSGNTIYF. The CDR3 DNA sequence: TGTGCCAGCAGTCCTCCGGGACATCACTCTGGAAACACCATATATTTT.

The genes are TRBV11-2 and TRBJ2-1, with 10 bases lining up with TRBD1. Germline V gene sequence: CDR1 SGHAT, CDR2 FQNNGV. This CDR3 has 15 residues. V lost 5 bases to trimming and J lost 2 bases; unmatched junction nucleotides: 3. CDR3 DNA: TGTGCCAGCAGCCCGACAGGGGGCGCCTACAATGAGCAGTTCTTC. Translation gives CASSPTGGAYNEQFF.

This clone has just one count. The chain uses TRBV7-2 and TRBJ1-1; 9 bases are a match to TRBD1. CDR3 length equals 17 residues. V lost 6 bases and J lost 10; bases outside the gene matches: 21. Germline CDR1 is SGHTA and CDR2 is FQGNSA. The chain's CDR3 is CASSRYPPGQGPEVAFF. CDR3 sequence (DNA): TGTGCCAGCAGTCGTTACCCTCCGGGACAGGGACCGGAGGTAGCTTTCTTT. Complete variable domain (other parts from reference TRBV7-2 and TRBJ1-1): GAGVSQSPSNKVTEKGKDVELRCDPISGHTALYWYRQSLGQGLEFLIYFQGNSAPDKSGLPSDRFSAERTGGSVSTLTIQRTQQEDSAVYLCASSRYPPGQGPEVAFFGQGTRLTVV.

The J gene is TRBJ1-2, the V gene TRBV14; TRBD1 agrees at 8 bases. V dropped 3 bases and J dropped 4; count of bases not matched to a gene: 10. CDR1 and CDR2 (germline): SGHDN, FVKESK. This CDR3 is built from 16 residues. DNA for the CDR3: TGTGCCAGCAGCCAGGAATGGACAGGGCTCGGCTATGGCTACACCTTC. It is translated as CASSQEWTGLGYGYTF.

This sequence joins TRBV11-2 and TRBJ1-1; weak D call: TRBD1 (5 bases). The CDR3 is 14 amino acids. Trimming cost V 3 bases and J 4 bases, with 12 bases left between them. The germline gives CDR1 SGHAT, CDR2 FQNNGV. The CDR3 protein is CASSFGHQSTEAFF. CDR3 sequence (DNA): TGTGCCAGCAGCTTCGGACACCAGAGCACTGAAGCTTTCTTT.

This clone has only one observation. This chain links TRBV27 with TRBJ2-3; no firm D call. Trimming removed 4 bases from V and 0 bases from J, with 8 bases in between. The length of the CDR3 is 14 residues. Germline loops: CDR1 MNHEY, CDR2 SMNVEV (reference sequence). The DNA for the CDR3 is TGTGCCAGCAGTTGGGCGTCTAGCACAGATACGCAGTATTTT. Its translation: CASSWASSTDTQYF.

V gene TRBV30 combines with J gene TRBJ1-5; 8 bases are shared with TRBD1. Germline CDR1 reads GTSNPN; CDR2 reads SVGIG (reference sequence). The CDR3 is made up of 17 amino acids. V shed 2 bases, J shed 5 bases, and the junction held 14 bases outside the gene matches. The DNA of the CDR3 is TGTGCCTGGAGTTCCCGTGGCACCATGACAGGGGATCAGCCCCAGCATTTT. Its translation: CAWSSRGTMTGDQPQHF.